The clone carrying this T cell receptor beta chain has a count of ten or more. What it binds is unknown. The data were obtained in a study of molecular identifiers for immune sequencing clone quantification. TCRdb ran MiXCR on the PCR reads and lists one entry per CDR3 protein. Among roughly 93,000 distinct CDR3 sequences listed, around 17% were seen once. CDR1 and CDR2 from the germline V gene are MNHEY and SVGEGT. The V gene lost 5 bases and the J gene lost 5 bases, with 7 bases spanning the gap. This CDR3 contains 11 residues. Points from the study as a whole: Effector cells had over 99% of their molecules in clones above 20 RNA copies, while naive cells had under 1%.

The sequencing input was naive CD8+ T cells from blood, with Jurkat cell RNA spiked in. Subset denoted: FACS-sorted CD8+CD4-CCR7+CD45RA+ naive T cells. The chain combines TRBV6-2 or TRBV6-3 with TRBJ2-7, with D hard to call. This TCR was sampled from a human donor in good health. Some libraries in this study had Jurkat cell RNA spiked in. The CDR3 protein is CASSRTHEQYF. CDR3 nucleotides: TGTGCCAGCAGTCGGACCCACGAGCAGTACTTC.